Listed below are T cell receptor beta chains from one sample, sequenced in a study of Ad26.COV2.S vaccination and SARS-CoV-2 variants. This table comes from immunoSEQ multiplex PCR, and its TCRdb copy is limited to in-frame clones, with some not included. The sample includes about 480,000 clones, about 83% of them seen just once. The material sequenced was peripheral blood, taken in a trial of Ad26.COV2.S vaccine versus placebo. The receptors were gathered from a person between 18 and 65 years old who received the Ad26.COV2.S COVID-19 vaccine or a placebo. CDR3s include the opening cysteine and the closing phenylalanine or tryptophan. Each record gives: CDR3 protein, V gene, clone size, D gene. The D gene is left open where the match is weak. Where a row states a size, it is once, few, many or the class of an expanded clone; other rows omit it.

CDR3: CASSPGRAGELFF; V: TRBV6-5; size: few; D: -
CDR3: CAIRRDREDNEQFF; V: TRBV10-3; size: few; D: -
CDR3: CASTLQGLFGTSGNTIYF; V: TRBV5-6; size: -; D: -
CDR3: CSAARDEQYF; V: TRBV20-1; size: once; D: -
CDR3: CAWSKGENYGYTF; V: TRBV30; size: -; D: -
CDR3: CSASMGLNQPQHF; V: TRBV20-1; size: -; D: -
CDR3: CASSLRAGLGGYTF; V: TRBV27; size: once; D: -
CDR3: CASSQDRSQATETQYF; V: TRBV4-3; size: -; D: -
CDR3: CASRGPGQPQHF; V: TRBV12-3/TRBV12-4; size: -; D: -
CDR3: CASRTTGSAGNTIYF; V: TRBV28; size: -; D: -
CDR3: CASSLADLSSYEQYF; V: TRBV11-2; size: -; D: -
CDR3: CASSPGEQNIQYF; V: TRBV14; size: -; D: -
CDR3: CASSGAGVGDGNTIYF; V: TRBV6-6; size: -; D: -
CDR3: CASSLYPGGGTQYF; V: TRBV7-3; size: -; D: -
CDR3: CSARTSGHSTDTQYF; V: TRBV29-1; size: -; D: TRBD2
CDR3: CASSTQGGWDQPQHF; V: TRBV19; size: -; D: TRBD1
CDR3: CASSQDRGTGSNQPQHF; V: TRBV4-3; size: -; D: -
CDR3: CASSSDGGNYGYTF; V: TRBV9; size: -; D: -
CDR3: CASSIRDGVYEQYF; V: TRBV19; size: -; D: -
CDR3: CATRKTGEDTQYF; V: TRBV24-1; size: -; D: TRBD1
CDR3: CASSSDRAQYF; V: TRBV6-6; size: -; D: TRBD1
CDR3: CSIYVGTDTQYF; V: TRBV29-1; size: -; D: -
CDR3: CASSPQGPSGANVLTF; V: TRBV7-9; size: -; D: -
CDR3: CASSLGGQGENQPQHF; V: TRBV28; size: -; D: TRBD1
CDR3: CASSPGLADNEQFF; V: TRBV6-2/TRBV6-3; size: -; D: TRBD2
CDR3: CASSLAGSSGYHEQYF; V: TRBV5-4; size: once; D: TRBD2
CDR3: CATSIGRTSTGELFF; V: TRBV15; size: -; D: -
CDR3: CASSGLASNQPQHF; V: TRBV9; size: -; D: -
CDR3: CASSPGLDADTQYF; V: TRBV28; size: -; D: TRBD2
CDR3: CASSPRTGVNTEAFF; V: TRBV28; size: once; D: TRBD1
CDR3: CAINGVATTYEQYF; V: TRBV2; size: -; D: -
CDR3: CASSPLSGQSSGANVLTF; V: TRBV5-1; size: -; D: -
CDR3: CASSSPGTMNTGELFF; V: TRBV4-1; size: -; D: -
CDR3: CASSLGGIEARELFF; V: TRBV11-1; size: -; D: -
CDR3: CASSLKAGTGAYNEQFF; V: TRBV7-3; size: -; D: -
CDR3: CAITLRRAIGYTF; V: TRBV30; size: once; D: -
CDR3: CATSRDLGYEQYF; V: TRBV15; size: -; D: -
CDR3: CASSFPPRNTEAFF; V: TRBV6-2/TRBV6-3; size: -; D: -
CDR3: CSGLSSYEQYF; V: TRBV20-1; size: -; D: -
CDR3: CATRETGKAEAFF; V: TRBV24-1; size: -; D: TRBD1
CDR3: CASSSQRVVTQYF; V: TRBV7-2; size: -; D: -
CDR3: CASSPRGTSGRKGNTGELFF; V: TRBV9; size: -; D: TRBD2
CDR3: CASFQGGGTNYGYTF; V: TRBV5-1; size: few; D: -
CDR3: CASRDRGRGGNQPQHF; V: TRBV19; size: -; D: TRBD1
CDR3: CASSSWGRGQETQYF; V: TRBV6-5; size: once; D: -
CDR3: CSASGRANGELFF; V: TRBV20-1; size: -; D: -
CDR3: CASSRKQGTSNEQFF; V: TRBV11-3; size: once; D: -
CDR3: CASRRQYMNTEAFF; V: TRBV19; size: -; D: -
CDR3: CASSLGLNNEQFF; V: TRBV11-2; size: -; D: -
CDR3: CASSVDSLYEQYF; V: TRBV9; size: -; D: -
CDR3: CASSKDSGKQPTVHEQYF; V: TRBV21-1; size: -; D: -
CDR3: CASRLPTGSTDTQYF; V: TRBV7-9; size: -; D: -
CDR3: CASSVSQINSPLHF; V: TRBV9; size: -; D: -